The clone carrying this T cell receptor beta chain was counted only a few times. Antigen specificity is unknown. TCRdb itself ran the PCR reads through MiXCR, one entry per CDR3 protein. The sample lists under 650,000 distinct CDR3 sequences, approximately 20% seen once, with roughly 0.9% in the top ten. These data originate in a study of molecular identifiers for immune sequencing clone quantification. The overall study: Split five ways in replicates, RNA from about 20,000 or 100,000 naive CD8 cells had four portions sequenced.

Study findings and constraints: Highly expanded clones may be undercounted when identical TCR molecules share barcodes.

This CDR3 contains 14 residues. Per germline, CDR1 GTSNPN and CDR2 SVGIG (reference sequence). V was pared by 2 bases and J by 4 bases, with 14 bases between. A CD8+CD4-CCR7+CD45RA+ phenotype served as the sorting definition for naive CD8 T cells. Sequenced material: naive CD8+ T cells from blood, with Jurkat cell RNA spiked in. The subset here: FACS-sorted CD8+CD4-CCR7+CD45RA+ naive T cells. The receptor was isolated from a human donor in good health. Some libraries in this study had Jurkat cell RNA spiked in. V and J are TRBV30 and TRBJ1-1; possibly TRBD1 for D (5 bases). The DNA for the CDR3 is TGTGCCTGGAGTCGAAAGGACGGGGGCACTGAAGCTTTCTTT. As protein: CAWSRKDGGTEAFF.